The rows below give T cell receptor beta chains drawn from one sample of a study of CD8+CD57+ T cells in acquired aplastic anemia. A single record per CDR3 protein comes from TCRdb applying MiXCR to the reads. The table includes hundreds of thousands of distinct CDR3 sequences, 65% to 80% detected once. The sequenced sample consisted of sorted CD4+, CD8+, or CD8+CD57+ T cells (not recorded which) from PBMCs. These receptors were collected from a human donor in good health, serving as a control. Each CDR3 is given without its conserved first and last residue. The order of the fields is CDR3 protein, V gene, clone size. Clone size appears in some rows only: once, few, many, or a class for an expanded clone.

CDR3aa: ASISQGLVETQY
v_gene: TRBV7-6
abundance: few

CDR3aa: ASSIDGGARQGAEETQY
v_gene: TRBV19
abundance: many

CDR3aa: ACSESRRGGFPEAF
v_gene: TRBV10-1
abundance: -

CDR3aa: ASSLTGTDSYEQY
v_gene: TRBV7-2
abundance: many

CDR3aa: ASSYDRVQVGELF
v_gene: TRBV7-2
abundance: once

CDR3aa: ASSESIQGDSPLH
v_gene: TRBV10-2
abundance: -

CDR3aa: ASSQLQRISTDTQY
v_gene: TRBV4-1
abundance: -

CDR3aa: ATPGGNSPLH
v_gene: TRBV15
abundance: -

CDR3aa: ASKGQWDQPQH
v_gene: TRBV2
abundance: once

CDR3aa: ASSVDIGNTIYY
v_gene: TRBV9
abundance: once

CDR3aa: ASSYSRILGNTIY
v_gene: TRBV6-5
abundance: many

CDR3aa: AISSTGGKYEQY
v_gene: TRBV15
abundance: -

CDR3aa: ASRMGAGNTIY
v_gene: TRBV19
abundance: many

CDR3aa: ASRGLWESKAF
v_gene: TRBV9
abundance: -

CDR3aa: ASSDPADTQY
v_gene: TRBV2
abundance: many

CDR3aa: SARGSPLH
v_gene: TRBV20-1
abundance: -

CDR3aa: ASRVQGWAVVRA
v_gene: TRBV7-2
abundance: -

CDR3aa: ASKERGRTNTQAF
v_gene: TRBV2
abundance: once

CDR3aa: SALGLRGSNEQY
v_gene: TRBV20-1
abundance: -

CDR3aa: ASTGAGTLKLSL
v_gene: TRBV7-3
abundance: once

CDR3aa: ASRWVDTDGQY
v_gene: TRBV7-9
abundance: -

CDR3aa: ASSHMSVGTQY
v_gene: TRBV7-2
abundance: -

CDR3aa: ATSREVGRDGEQY
v_gene: TRBV15
abundance: -

CDR3aa: ATSRGDRVHEQF
v_gene: TRBV15
abundance: many

CDR3aa: ASSRWTSMNTEAF
v_gene: TRBV2
abundance: many

CDR3aa: ASSLGDGTSGGFTDTQY
v_gene: TRBV7-9
abundance: -

CDR3aa: ASSSSGVEETQY
v_gene: TRBV13
abundance: once

CDR3aa: SASYKSSYEQY
v_gene: TRBV20-1
abundance: few

CDR3aa: ATSRDSRSYEQY
v_gene: TRBV15
abundance: -

CDR3aa: ASSPMGTDTQY
v_gene: TRBV7-3
abundance: many

CDR3aa: ASTGTGGAWL
v_gene: TRBV2
abundance: few

CDR3aa: ASRRAGRRADNSPLH
v_gene: TRBV12-5
abundance: -

CDR3aa: ASSIDGTGTEQDSEAF
v_gene: TRBV19
abundance: -

CDR3aa: ASSSRGGLNNEL
v_gene: TRBV9
abundance: -

CDR3aa: ASSVGVDPYEQY
v_gene: TRBV9
abundance: once

CDR3aa: ASIRDGSYEQY
v_gene: TRBV25-1
abundance: many

CDR3aa: SVGQGKTEAF
v_gene: TRBV29-1
abundance: few